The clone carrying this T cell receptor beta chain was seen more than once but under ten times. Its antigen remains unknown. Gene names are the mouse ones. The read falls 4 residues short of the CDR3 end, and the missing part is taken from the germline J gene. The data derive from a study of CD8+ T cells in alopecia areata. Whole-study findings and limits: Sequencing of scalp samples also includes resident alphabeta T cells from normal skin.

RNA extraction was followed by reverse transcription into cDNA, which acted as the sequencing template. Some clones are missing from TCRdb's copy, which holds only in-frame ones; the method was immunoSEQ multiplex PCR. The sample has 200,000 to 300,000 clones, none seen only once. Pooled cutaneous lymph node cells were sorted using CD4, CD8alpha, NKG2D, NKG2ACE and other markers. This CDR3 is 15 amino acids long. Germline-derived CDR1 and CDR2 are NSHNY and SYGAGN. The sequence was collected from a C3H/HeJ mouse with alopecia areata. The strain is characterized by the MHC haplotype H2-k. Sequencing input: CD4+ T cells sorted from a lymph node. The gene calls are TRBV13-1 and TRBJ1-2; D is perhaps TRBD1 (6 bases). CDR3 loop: CASSDPGLGGRDYTF. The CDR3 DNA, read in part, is TGTGCCAGCAGTGATCCGGGACTGGGGGGGCGC.